This T cell receptor (beta chain) came from a study of regulatory T cells in long-lasting Graves disease. As for the study in general: A definition of persistent Graves' disease required over 5 years of antithyroid drugs plus positive TSH receptor antibodies.

Arm-PCR of CDR3 regions with iRepertoire HTBI primers generated TCR beta libraries. One entry per CDR3 protein, called by TCRdb with MiXCR from the multiplex PCR reads. The sample has 420,000 or so distinct CDR3 sequences, 20% to 30% seen once; the top ten hold roughly a quarter. Time point meaning: persistent/refractory GD, antithyroid drugs over 5 years with positive TRAb. PBMC RNA was the source of the TCR library. Notes on the study in general: The work looked only at peripheral blood and did not look at thyroid tissue. Newly diagnosed Graves' patients exceeded persistent ones in TCR diversity.

This clonotype was seen more than once but under ten times. Its antigen is unknown. The source is a female donor with Graves disease. The sequenced sample was peripheral blood mononuclear cells (PBMCs), obtained when the disease was refractory, from a patient treated with antithyroid drugs.

CDR3 DNA sequence: TGTGCCAGCAGCCAAGATCTAACAGGGACTCCTCATGGCTACACCTTC. This translates into CASSQDLTGTPHGYTF. The chain employs TRBV14 and TRBJ1-2; possible D gene TRBD1, 6 bases. The CDR3 extends over 16 amino acids. Per germline, CDR1 SGHDN and CDR2 FVKESK. The V gene lost 0 bases and the J gene lost 6 bases, with 17 bases spanning the gap. Full variable domain (remainder filled in from reference TRBV14 and TRBJ1-2): EAGVTQFPSHSVIEKGQTVTLRCDPISGHDNLYWYRRVMGKEIKFLLHFVKESKQDESGMPNNRFLAERTGGTYSTLKVQPAELEDSGVYFCASSQDLTGTPHGYTFGSGTRLTVV.